The subject of this entry is one TCR beta chain. The sample originates from a study of blood T cell repertoires in COVID-19. Study in general: Sites across the United States, Italy and Spain contributed samples from acute and convalescent COVID-19. Nucleic acid was either cDNA or gDNA, and it came from T cells, B-cell-depleted T cells, or PBMCs.

This CDR3 has 15 residues. Trimming removed 3 bases from V and 9 bases from J; junction bases left unmatched: 7. Germline loops: CDR1 KGHDR, CDR2 SFDVKD. In the source study's methods: Estimation of nucleated cell counts was performed using reference gene primer amplification. The protocol was immunoSEQ multiplex PCR, while the TCRdb copy is restricted to in-frame clones and leaves out a portion. The D gene and trimming were derived from the DNA, and the V and J assignments and clone size from that table. The repertoire holds approximately 52,000 clones, around 93% seen once, with about 3.4% in the top ten.

The sequence was obtained from a man in his forties or fifties with acute or convalescent COVID-19. The V and J genes are TRBV24-1 and TRBJ2-1, with TRBD2 matching 10 bases. The source material was peripheral blood. Here the CDR3 DNA reads TGTGCCACCAGTGATCCTAGCGGGGGACGGGGTGAGCAGTTCTTC. Protein sequence: CATSDPSGGRGEQFF.